These 10 T cell receptor beta chains were sequenced from one sample in a study of graft-versus-host responses after intestinal transplantation. The data were produced by immunoSEQ multiplex PCR, yet TCRdb's version contains in-frame clones alone and is incomplete. The sample has about 90,000 clones, approximately 90% seen once. These TCRs' antigens remain unknown. Material: unstimulated CD4+ T cells sorted from spleen or lymph node cells, obtained before transplant. The origin of the receptors is a human donor who was the organ donor for an intestinal transplant.

The chain uses TRBV5-1 and TRBJ2-5; the D gene is possibly TRBD2 (5 bases). The CDR3 loop spans 14 amino acids. Trimming took off 0 bases at V and 5 bases at J, with 11 bases between the two ends. The germline CDR1 and CDR2 sequences are SGHRS and YFSETQ. CDR3 nucleotides: TGCGCCAGCAGCTTGGTTAGCTTAGCGGAGACCCAGTACTTC. Translated: CASSLVSLAETQYF.

This clone was picked up one time. The chain has TRBV30 and TRBJ2-7, with 7 bases matching TRBD2. The CDR3 length is 15 residues. With 3 bases clipped from V and 2 bases from J, the junction kept 10 bases outside the gene matches. Germline V gene lookup returns CDR1 GTSNPN and CDR2 SVGIG (reference sequence). CDR3 sequence: CAWRRGTTSTYEQYF. CDR3 DNA sequence: TGTGCCTGGAGACGCGGGACTACCTCCACCTACGAGCAGTACTTC.

The chain has TRBV5-4 and TRBJ2-7; D is undetermined. Germline values: CDR1 SGHNT, CDR2 YYREEE (reference sequence). V dropped 0 bases and J dropped 0 bases, with 4 bases sitting between them. This CDR3 contains 13 residues. CDR3 region: CASSLVHSYEQYF. The CDR3 DNA reads TGTGCCAGCAGCTTGGTTCACTCCTACGAGCAGTACTTC.

With respect to this clone: Other nucleotide sequences from this sample produce the same CDR3. This chain uses TRBV6-1 with TRBJ2-7, with D possibly TRBD1 on 6 matching bases. V was pared by 4 bases and J by 2 bases, with 6 bases between. The length of the CDR3 is 12 residues. Germline CDR1 reads MNHNS; CDR2 reads SASEGT. The CDR3 nucleotides read TGTGCCAGCAGTGGGACAGCCTACGAGCAGTACTTC. Translating it yields CASSGTAYEQYF.

The CDR3 sequence: CASSLLAGNYEQYF. As DNA, the CDR3 is TGTGCCAGCAGCTTGCTAGCGGGGAACTACGAGCAGTACTTC. The chain is built from TRBV5-6 and TRBJ2-7, with TRBD2 matching 9 bases. Germline values: CDR1 SGHDT, CDR2 YYEEEE. This CDR3 contains 14 residues. Unmatched junction bases numbered 2, after V lost 1 base and J lost 3 bases.

The chain carries TRBV19 and TRBJ1-5, with TRBD1 matching 12 bases. The germline V gene has CDR1 LNHDA and CDR2 SQIVND (reference sequence). The CDR3 is made up of 15 amino acids. J was trimmed by 6 bases and V by 5 bases; bases with no gene match: 5. The CDR3 sequence: CASSPRDRGLQPQHF. The CDR3 DNA is TGTGCCAGTAGTCCCCGGGACAGGGGGCTTCAGCCCCAGCATTTT.

This chain links TRBV29-1 with TRBJ1-1, with 10 bases matching TRBD1. Germline V CDR1 and CDR2: SQVTM, ANQGSEA. V trimming: 4 bases; J trimming: 4 bases; junction bases outside the gene matches: 15. The CDR3 is 17 amino acids. CDR3 protein: CSVGVRTGGRRGTEAFF. The DNA for the CDR3 is TGCAGCGTTGGTGTCAGGACAGGGGGGCGGAGGGGCACTGAAGCTTTCTTT.

This clone appeared a single time. V is TRBV19 and J is TRBJ1-5; D unclear. The CDR3 runs to 13 residues. Germline V CDR1 and CDR2: LNHDA, SQIVND (reference sequence). V was trimmed by 1 base and J by 4 bases, leaving 5 bases between them. DNA of the CDR3: TGTGCCAGTAGTATAGGGGCGAATCAGCCCCAGCATTTT. Amino acid sequence: CASSIGANQPQHF. The full variable domain, its missing parts supplied by reference TRBV19 and TRBJ1-5, is DGGITQSPKYLFRKEGQNVTLSCEQNLNHDAMYWYRQDPGQGLRLIYYSQIVNDFQKGDIAEGYSVSREKKESFPLTVTSAQKNPTAFYLCASSIGANQPQHFGDGTRLSIL.

This chain connects TRBV13 to TRBJ2-3, with D maybe TRBD2 (6 bases). This CDR3 contains 14 residues. CDR1 and CDR2 (germline): PRHDT, FYEKMQ (reference sequence). Trimming cost V 2 bases and J 2 bases, with 8 bases left between them. The CDR3 DNA reads TGTGCCAGCAGCTTAACGGGAGTCACAGATACGCAGTATTTT. As protein: CASSLTGVTDTQYF. Together with reference TRBV13 and TRBJ2-3, the CDR3 gives the full variable domain: AAGVIQSPRHLIKEKRETATLKCYPIPRHDTVYWYQQGPGQDPQFLISFYEKMQSDKGSIPDRFSAQQFSDYHSELNMSSLELGDSALYFCASSLTGVTDTQYFGPGTRLTVL.

The chain couples TRBV28 to TRBJ1-1; D unclear. The CDR3 loop spans 15 amino acids. Germline CDR1 is MDHEN and CDR2 is SYDVKM. V lost 6 bases to trimming and J lost 4 bases, with 18 bases between them. CDR3 DNA sequence: TGTGCCAGCAGCGGGTTCGGGGTCGGGGTCACTGAAGCTTTCTTT. Its protein is CASSGFGVGVTEAFF.